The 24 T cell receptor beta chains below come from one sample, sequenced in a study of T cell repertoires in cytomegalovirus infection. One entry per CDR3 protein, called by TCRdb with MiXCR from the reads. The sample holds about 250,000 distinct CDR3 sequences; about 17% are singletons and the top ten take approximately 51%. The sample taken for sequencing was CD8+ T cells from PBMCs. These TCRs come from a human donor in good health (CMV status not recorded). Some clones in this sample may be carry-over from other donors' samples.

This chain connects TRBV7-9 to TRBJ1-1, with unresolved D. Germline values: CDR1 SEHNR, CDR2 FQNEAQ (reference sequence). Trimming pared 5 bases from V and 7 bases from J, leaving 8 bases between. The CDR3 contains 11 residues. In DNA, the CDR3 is TGTGCCAGCAGCACGAGTGGTGAAGCTTTCTTT. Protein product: CASSTSGEAFF.

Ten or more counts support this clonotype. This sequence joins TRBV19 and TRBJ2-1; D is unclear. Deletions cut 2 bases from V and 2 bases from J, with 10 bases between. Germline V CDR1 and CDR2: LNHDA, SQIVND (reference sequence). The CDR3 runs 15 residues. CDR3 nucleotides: TGTGCCAGTAGTATAATGGGGATTACCTACAATGAGCAGTTCTTC. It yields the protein CASSIMGITYNEQFF.

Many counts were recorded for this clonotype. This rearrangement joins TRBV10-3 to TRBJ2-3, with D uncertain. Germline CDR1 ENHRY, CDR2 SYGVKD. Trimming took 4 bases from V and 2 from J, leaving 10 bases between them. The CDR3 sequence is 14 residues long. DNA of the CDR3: TGTGCCATCAGTGCTGGAGTCCACACAGATACGCAGTATTTT. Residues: CAISAGVHTDTQYF.

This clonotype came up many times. The CDR3 coding sequence is TGTGCCTTGGCTCCGGGAAGCTCCTATAATTCACCCCTCCACTTT. It translates to CALAPGSSYNSPLHF. This chain links TRBV7-6 with TRBJ1-6, with D uncertain. This CDR3 is built from 15 residues. Germline lookup yields CDR1 SGHVS and CDR2 FNYEAQ. Trimming took 11 bases from V and 0 from J, leaving 14 bases between them.

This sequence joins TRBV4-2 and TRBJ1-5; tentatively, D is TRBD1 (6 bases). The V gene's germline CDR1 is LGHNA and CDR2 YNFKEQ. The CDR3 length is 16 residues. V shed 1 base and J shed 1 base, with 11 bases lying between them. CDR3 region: CASSQAGDRSNQPQHF. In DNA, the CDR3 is TGTGCCAGCAGCCAAGCAGGGGATCGGAGCAATCAGCCCCAGCATTTT.

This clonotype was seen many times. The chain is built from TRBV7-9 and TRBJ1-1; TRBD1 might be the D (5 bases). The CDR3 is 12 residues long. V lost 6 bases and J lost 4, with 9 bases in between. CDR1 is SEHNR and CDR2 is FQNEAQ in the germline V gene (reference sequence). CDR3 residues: CASSTQGTEAFF. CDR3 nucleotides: TGTGCCAGCAGTACCCAGGGCACTGAAGCTTTCTTT.

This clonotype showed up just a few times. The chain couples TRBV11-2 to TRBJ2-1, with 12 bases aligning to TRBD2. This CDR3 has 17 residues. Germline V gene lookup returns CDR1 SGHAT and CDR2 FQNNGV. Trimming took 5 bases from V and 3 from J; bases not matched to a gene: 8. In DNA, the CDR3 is TGTGCCAGCAGCATTACTAGCGGGGGGCAAATCTACAATGAGCAGTTCTTC. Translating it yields CASSITSGGQIYNEQFF.

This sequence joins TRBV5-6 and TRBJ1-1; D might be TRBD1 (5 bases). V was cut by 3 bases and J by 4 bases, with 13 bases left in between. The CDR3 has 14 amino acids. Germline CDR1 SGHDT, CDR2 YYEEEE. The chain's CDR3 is CASSWGTPGTEAFF. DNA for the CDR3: TGTGCCAGCAGCTGGGGGACGCCCGGCACTGAAGCTTTCTTT.

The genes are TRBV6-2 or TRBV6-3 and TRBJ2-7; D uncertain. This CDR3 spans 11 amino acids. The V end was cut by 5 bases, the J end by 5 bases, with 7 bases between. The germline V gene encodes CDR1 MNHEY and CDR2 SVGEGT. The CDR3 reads CASSATDEQYF. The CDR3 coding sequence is TGTGCCAGCAGTGCAACAGACGAGCAGTACTTC.

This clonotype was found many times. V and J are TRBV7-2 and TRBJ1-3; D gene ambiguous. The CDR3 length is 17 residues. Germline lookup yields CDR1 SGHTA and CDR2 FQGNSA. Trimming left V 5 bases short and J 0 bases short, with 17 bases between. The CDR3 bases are TGTGCCAGCAGCGCATCAGGCGGTAGACCCTCTGGAAACACCATATATTTT. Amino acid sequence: CASSASGGRPSGNTIYF.

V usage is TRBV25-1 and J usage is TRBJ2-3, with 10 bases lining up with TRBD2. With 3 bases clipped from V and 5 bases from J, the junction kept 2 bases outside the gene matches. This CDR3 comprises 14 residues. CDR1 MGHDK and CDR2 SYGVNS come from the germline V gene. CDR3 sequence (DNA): TGTGCCAGCAGTGAGTGGACTAGCGGAGATACGCAGTATTTT. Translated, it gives CASSEWTSGDTQYF. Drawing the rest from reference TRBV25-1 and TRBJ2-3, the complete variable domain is EADIYQTPRYLVIGTGKKITLECSQTMGHDKMYWYQQDPGMELHLIHYSYGVNSTEKGDLSSESTVSRIRTEHFPLTLESARPSHTSQYLCASSEWTSGDTQYFGPGTRLTVL.

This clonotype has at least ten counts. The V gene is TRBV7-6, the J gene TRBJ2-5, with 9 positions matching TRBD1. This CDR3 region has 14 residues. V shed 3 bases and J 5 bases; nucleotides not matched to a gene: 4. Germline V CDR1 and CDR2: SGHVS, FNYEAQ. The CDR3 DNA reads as TGTGCCAGCAGCTTTTCTGGGACAGGGGAGACCCAGTACTTC. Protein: CASSFSGTGETQYF.

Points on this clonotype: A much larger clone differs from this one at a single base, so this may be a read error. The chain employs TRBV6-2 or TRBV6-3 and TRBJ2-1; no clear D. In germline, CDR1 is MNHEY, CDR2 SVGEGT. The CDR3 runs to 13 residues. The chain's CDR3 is CTSSLNPNNEQFF. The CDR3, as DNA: TGTACCAGCAGTTTAAATCCGAACAATGAGCAGTTCTTC.

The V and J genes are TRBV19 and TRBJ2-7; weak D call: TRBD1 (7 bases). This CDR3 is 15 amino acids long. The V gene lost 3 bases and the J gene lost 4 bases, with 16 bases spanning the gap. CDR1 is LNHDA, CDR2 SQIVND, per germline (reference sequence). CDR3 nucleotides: TGTGCCAGTAGTATGGAACAGGGGAGGATGTACGAGCAGTACTTC. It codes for CASSMEQGRMYEQYF.

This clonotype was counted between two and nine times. CDR3 DNA sequence: TGTGCCAGCAGCTTGGTAGGGACAGTGAACACTGAAGCTTTCTTT. Its protein is CASSLVGTVNTEAFF. The chain links TRBV5-4 to TRBJ1-1, with 7 bases lining up with TRBD1. V shed 0 bases, J shed 0 bases, and the junction held 2 bases outside the gene matches. This CDR3 is 15 amino acids long. From germline, CDR1 is SGHNT and CDR2 YYREEE (reference sequence).

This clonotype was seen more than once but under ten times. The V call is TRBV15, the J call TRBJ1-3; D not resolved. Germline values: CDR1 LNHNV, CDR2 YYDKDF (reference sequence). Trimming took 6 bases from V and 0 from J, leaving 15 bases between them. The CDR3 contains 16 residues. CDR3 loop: CATSADGEISGNTIYF. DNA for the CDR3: TGTGCCACCAGTGCGGACGGGGAGATCTCTGGAAACACCATATATTTT.

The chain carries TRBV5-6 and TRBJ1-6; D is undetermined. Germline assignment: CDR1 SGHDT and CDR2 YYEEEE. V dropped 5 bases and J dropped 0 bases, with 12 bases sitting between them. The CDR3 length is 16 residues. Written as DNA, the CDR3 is TGTGCCAGCAGAAACCTCGGGAGCTCCTATAATTCACCCCTCCACTTT. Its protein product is CASRNLGSSYNSPLHF. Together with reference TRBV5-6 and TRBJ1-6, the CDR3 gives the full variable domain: DAGVTQSPTHLIKTRGQQVTLRCSPKSGHDTVSWYQQALGQGPQFIFQYYEEEERQRGNFPDRFSGHQFPNYSSELNVNALLLGDSALYLCASRNLGSSYNSPLHFGNGTRLTVT.

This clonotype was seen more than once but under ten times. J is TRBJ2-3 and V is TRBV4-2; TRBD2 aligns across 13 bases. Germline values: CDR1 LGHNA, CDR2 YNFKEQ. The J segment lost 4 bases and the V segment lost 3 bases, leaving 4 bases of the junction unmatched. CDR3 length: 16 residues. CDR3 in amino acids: CASSHGTSGEPDTQYF. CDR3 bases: TGTGCCAGCAGCCACGGGACTAGCGGGGAGCCAGATACGCAGTATTTT.

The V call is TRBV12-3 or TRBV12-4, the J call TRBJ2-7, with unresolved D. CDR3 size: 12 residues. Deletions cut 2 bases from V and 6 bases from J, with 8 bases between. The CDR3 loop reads CASSLTISEQYF. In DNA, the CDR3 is TGTGCCAGCAGTTTAACGATAAGCGAGCAGTACTTC.

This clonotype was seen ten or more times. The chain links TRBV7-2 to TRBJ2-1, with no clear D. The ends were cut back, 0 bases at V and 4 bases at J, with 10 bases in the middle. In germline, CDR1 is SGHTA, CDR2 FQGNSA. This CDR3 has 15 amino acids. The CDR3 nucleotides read TGTGCCAGCAGCTTAGCGCATTCGGTGTACAATGAGCAGTTCTTC. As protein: CASSLAHSVYNEQFF.

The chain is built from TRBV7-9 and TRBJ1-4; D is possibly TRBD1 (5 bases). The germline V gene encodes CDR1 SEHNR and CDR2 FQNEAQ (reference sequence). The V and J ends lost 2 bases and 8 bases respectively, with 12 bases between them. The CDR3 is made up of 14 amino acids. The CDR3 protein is CASSLSGGDEKLFF. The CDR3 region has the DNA TGTGCCAGCAGCTTAAGCGGGGGGGACGAAAAACTGTTTTTT.

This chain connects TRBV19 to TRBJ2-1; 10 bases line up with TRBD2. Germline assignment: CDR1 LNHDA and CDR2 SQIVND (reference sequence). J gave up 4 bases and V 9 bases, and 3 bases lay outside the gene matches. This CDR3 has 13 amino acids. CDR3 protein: CASGLAAYNEQFF. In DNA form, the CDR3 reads TGTGCCAGCGGACTAGCGGCTTACAATGAGCAGTTCTTC.

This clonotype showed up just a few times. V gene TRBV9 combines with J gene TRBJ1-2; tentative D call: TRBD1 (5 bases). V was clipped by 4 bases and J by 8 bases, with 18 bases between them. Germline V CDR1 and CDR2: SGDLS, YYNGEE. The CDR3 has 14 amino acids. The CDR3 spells CASSTGGSWYGYTF. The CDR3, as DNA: TGTGCCAGCAGCACAGGCGGTAGCTGGTACGGCTACACCTTC.

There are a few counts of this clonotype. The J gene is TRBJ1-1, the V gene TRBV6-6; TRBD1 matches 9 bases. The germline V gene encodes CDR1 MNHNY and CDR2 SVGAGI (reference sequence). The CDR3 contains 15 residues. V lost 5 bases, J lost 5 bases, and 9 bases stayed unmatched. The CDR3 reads CASSHWTGVGTEAFF. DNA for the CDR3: TGTGCCAGCAGTCACTGGACAGGGGTCGGGACTGAAGCTTTCTTT.